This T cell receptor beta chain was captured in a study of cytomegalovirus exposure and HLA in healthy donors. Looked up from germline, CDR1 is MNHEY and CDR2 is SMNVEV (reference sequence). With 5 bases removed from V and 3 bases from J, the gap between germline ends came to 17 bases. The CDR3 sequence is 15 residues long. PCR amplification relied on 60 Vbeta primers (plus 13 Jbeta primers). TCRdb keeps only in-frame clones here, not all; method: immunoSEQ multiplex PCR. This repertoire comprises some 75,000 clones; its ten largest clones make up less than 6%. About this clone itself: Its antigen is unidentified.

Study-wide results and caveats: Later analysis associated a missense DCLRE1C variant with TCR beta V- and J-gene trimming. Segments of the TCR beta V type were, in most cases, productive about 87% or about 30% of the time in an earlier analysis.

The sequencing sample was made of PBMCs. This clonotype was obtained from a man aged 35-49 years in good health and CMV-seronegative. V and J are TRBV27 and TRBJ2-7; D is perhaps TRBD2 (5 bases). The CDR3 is CASSPLGLEGYEQYF. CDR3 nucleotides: TGTGCCAGCAGTCCTCTCGGGCTCGAGGGCTACGAGCAGTACTTC.